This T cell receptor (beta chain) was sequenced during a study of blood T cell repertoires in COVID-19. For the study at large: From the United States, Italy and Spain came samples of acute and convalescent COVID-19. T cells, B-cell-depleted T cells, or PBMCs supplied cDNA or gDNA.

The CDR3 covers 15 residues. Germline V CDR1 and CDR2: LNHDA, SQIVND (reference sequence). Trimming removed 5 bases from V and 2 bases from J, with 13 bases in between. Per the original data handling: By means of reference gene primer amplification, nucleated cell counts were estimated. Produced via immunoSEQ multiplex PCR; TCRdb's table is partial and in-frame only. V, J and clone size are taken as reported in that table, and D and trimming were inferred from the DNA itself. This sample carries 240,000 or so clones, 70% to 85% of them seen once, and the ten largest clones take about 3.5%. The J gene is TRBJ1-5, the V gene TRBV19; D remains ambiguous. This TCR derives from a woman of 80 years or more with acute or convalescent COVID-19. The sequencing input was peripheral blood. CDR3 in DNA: TGTGCCAGTAGTCCCCCCCCCGGTGGCAATCAGCCCCAGCATTTT. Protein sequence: CASSPPPGGNQPQHF.